This TCR beta chain was observed in a study of shared clonotypes between healthy human individuals. In the study overall: Per-donor plates numbered three CD4 naive, three CD4 memory, two CD8 naive and one CD8 memory.

TCRdb keeps only in-frame clones here, not all; method: immunoSEQ multiplex PCR. The sample shows 1.4 million or so clones, 97% to 99% of them seen only once. Study results and caveats: Naive CD4 clonotypes overlapped across a few donors at roughly 5.1%.

To note about this clone: Antigen unknown.

Germline CDR1 reads MGHRA; CDR2 reads YSYEKL. This CDR3 spans 14 amino acids. V lost 1 base, J lost 1 base, and 8 bases lay in between. The material sequenced was naive CD4+ T cells sorted from blood. Subset noted: CD45RA+ positively selected. The rearrangement uses TRBV4-1 and TRBJ2-7; D call uncertain. The TCR originated in a man aged 25-45 years in good health. In nucleotides, the CDR3 is TGCGCCAGCAGCCAAGGGCCGCAGTCCTACGAGCAGTACTTC. It specifies CASSQGPQSYEQYF.